A single sample is the source of the 28 T cell receptor beta chains below, sequenced in a study of cytomegalovirus exposure and HLA in healthy donors (dated by TCRdb to 2017 to 2019). The library was made by the immunoSEQ multiplex PCR assay. For the multiplex PCR, a mixture combining 60 forward primers for TCR Vbeta segments and 13 reverse primers for TCR Jbeta segments was used. The clones in this table, taken by TCRdb from immuneACCESS, are in-frame only. Not every clone is retained; where verified, under half of the shortfall comes from an unresolved V gene, and the cause of the rest is unknown. The sample includes 100,000 to 150,000 clones, with about 80% observed a single time. In total, the top ten clones hold just over 2.5% of the sample. Material for sequencing was PBMCs. The receptors stem from a man younger than 45 in good health and CMV-seronegative.

V is TRBV11-2 and J is TRBJ2-1; 12 bases align to TRBD2. V trimming: 4 bases; J trimming: 7 bases; junction bases outside the gene matches: 17. Germline CDR1 SGHAT, CDR2 FQNNGV. This CDR3 has 19 residues. The CDR3 region is CASSSGGKGLAGGRNEQFF. Written as DNA, the CDR3 is TGTGCCAGCAGCTCTGGCGGAAAGGGACTAGCGGGCGGTAGGAATGAGCAGTTCTTC.

In nucleotides, the CDR3 is TGTGCCAGCGCACCCACAGGGAGGGATCAGCCCCAGCATTTT. Translating it yields CASAPTGRDQPQHF. The chain joins TRBV25-1 to TRBJ1-5; D may be TRBD1 (6 bases). The CDR3 covers 14 residues. Germline loops: CDR1 MGHDK, CDR2 SYGVNS. V was shortened by 8 bases and J by 5 bases, with 16 bases between the two germline ends.

This sequence joins TRBV7-9 and TRBJ1-4; TRBD1 is a possible D gene (5 bases). Trimming removed 4 bases at V and 8 bases at J, with 17 bases between. Looked up from germline, CDR1 is SEHNR and CDR2 is FQNEAQ (reference sequence). This CDR3 region has 15 residues. CDR3 nucleotide sequence: TGTGCCAGCAGCTCCCCCTTGGGTCAGGGAGAAAAACTGTTTTTT. Its protein is CASSSPLGQGEKLFF.

V is TRBV7-9 and J is TRBJ1-1; 7 bases are shared with TRBD1. This CDR3 region has 14 residues. V gave up 5 bases and J gave up 0 bases; unmatched junction bases: 3. CDR1 is SEHNR and CDR2 is FQNEAQ in the germline V gene (reference sequence). The CDR3 nucleotides are TGTGCCAGCAGCCCAGGGGGGCTGAACACTGAAGCTTTCTTT. Translated, it gives CASSPGGLNTEAFF.

The V call is TRBV9, the J call TRBJ1-1, with D possibly TRBD1 on 5 matching bases. The V end lost 4 bases, the J end lost 4 bases, and 17 bases lay between the germline ends. The germline CDR1 and CDR2 sequences are SGDLS and YYNGEE. The CDR3 loop spans 15 amino acids. CDR3 sequence reads: CASSPYAAGVTEAFF. In nucleotides, the CDR3 is TGTGCCAGCAGCCCGTACGCGGCGGGGGTCACTGAAGCTTTCTTT.

The V gene is TRBV28, the J gene TRBJ2-3; the match to TRBD2 covers 8 bases. V dropped 2 bases and J dropped 1; count of bases not matched to a gene: 5. CDR1 and CDR2 (germline): MDHEN, SYDVKM. The CDR3 length is 16 residues. CDR3 DNA sequence: TGTGCCAGCAGTTTACCGGGAGGGTCGGGCACAGATACGCAGTATTTT. This codes for CASSLPGGSGTDTQYF.

CDR3 bases: TGCGCCAGCAGCTTCTCTCAGGGGGCTTATAACACTGAAGCTTTCTTT. Translated: CASSFSQGAYNTEAFF. The rearrangement links TRBV5-1 to TRBJ1-1; 8 nucleotides align to TRBD1. The junction had 8 bases not matched to a gene; V was cut back by 2 bases and J by 2 bases. This CDR3 region has 16 residues. CDR1 and CDR2 from the germline V gene are SGHRS and YFSETQ.

The rearrangement links TRBV6-6 to TRBJ1-1; D is unresolved. CDR3 length: 11 amino acids. Germline assignment: CDR1 MNHNY and CDR2 SVGAGI (reference sequence). The germline V and J ends were trimmed by 4 bases and 3 bases, with 3 bases remaining between them. CDR3 loop: CASSSYTEAFF. CDR3 DNA sequence: TGTGCCAGCAGTTCGTACACTGAAGCTTTCTTT.

V and J are TRBV13 and TRBJ1-2; TRBD1 aligns across 7 bases. J was trimmed by 1 base and V by 8 bases; bases with no gene match: 4. The V gene's germline CDR1 is PRHDT and CDR2 FYEKMQ (reference sequence). The CDR3 loop spans 13 amino acids. The chain's CDR3 is CASSRDSNYGYTF. CDR3 coding DNA: TGTGCCAGCTCACGGGACAGTAACTATGGCTACACCTTC. Supplemented by reference TRBV13 and TRBJ1-2, the full variable domain reads AAGVIQSPRHLIKEKRETATLKCYPIPRHDTVYWYQQGPGQDPQFLISFYEKMQSDKGSIPDRFSAQQFSDYHSELNMSSLELGDSALYFCASSRDSNYGYTFGSGTRLTVV.

The V gene is TRBV19, the J gene TRBJ2-7; 9 bases line up with TRBD2. The V and J ends lost 2 bases and 1 base, in that order; junction bases with no gene match: 3. The CDR3 totals 15 residues. Germline V gene data show CDR1 as LNHDA and CDR2 as SQIVND (reference sequence). The CDR3 DNA reads TGTGCCAGTAGTATATTTGCGGGAGGGTCCTACGAGCAGTACTTC. Protein: CASSIFAGGSYEQYF.

The chain links TRBV4-2 to TRBJ2-1, with D possibly matching TRBD2 (6 bases). This CDR3 is built from 16 residues. Germline V gene data show CDR1 as LGHNA and CDR2 as YNFKEQ. The V and J ends lost 4 bases and 5 bases respectively, with 18 bases between them. CDR3 loop: CASSRKAGLTNNEQFF. The CDR3 coding sequence is TGTGCCAGCAGCCGCAAGGCGGGACTTACAAACAATGAGCAGTTCTTC.

The J gene is TRBJ1-5, the V gene TRBV28, with D unresolved. The CDR3 sequence is 15 residues long. V was clipped by 5 bases and J by 5 bases, with 16 bases between them. Germline CDR1 reads MDHEN; CDR2 reads SYDVKM. The CDR3 sequence is CASSLLLVGYQPQHF. In DNA, the CDR3 is TGTGCCAGCAGTCTACTTCTGGTGGGCTATCAGCCCCAGCATTTT. The whole variable domain, remainder taken from reference TRBV28 and TRBJ1-5, is DVKVTQSSRYLVKRTGEKVFLECVQDMDHENMFWYRQDPGLGLRLIYFSYDVKMKEKGDIPEGYSVSREKKERFSLILESASTNQTSMYLCASSLLLVGYQPQHFGDGTRLSIL.

CDR3 DNA sequence: TGTGCCAGTATGGCGGGACGAGGGAATGAGCAGTTCTTC. Translating it yields CASMAGRGNEQFF. V gene TRBV19 combines with J gene TRBJ2-1; D may be TRBD2 (6 bases). The CDR3 contains 13 residues. Germline loops: CDR1 LNHDA, CDR2 SQIVND (reference sequence). V was trimmed by 7 bases and J by 7 bases, leaving 14 bases between them.

Worth noting for this clone: At one end the junction does not follow the germline gene, possibly because of a read error. The chain carries TRBV6-1 and TRBJ2-2; 11 bases agree with TRBD2. The CDR3 spans 20 residues. CDR1 and CDR2 (germline): MNHNS, SASEGT. As DNA, the CDR3 is TGTGCCAGCAGAGAAGGACGCATTTCAGGGACTAGCGGGAACACCGGGGAGCTGTTTTTT. Amino acid sequence: CASREGRISGTSGNTGELFF.

V and J are TRBV9 and TRBJ2-5, with unresolved D. Germline lookup yields CDR1 SGDLS and CDR2 YYNGEE. V lost 1 base to trimming and J lost 1 base, with 14 bases between them. The CDR3 consists of 16 residues. The CDR3 DNA sequence: TGTGCCAGCAGCGTATCTGGCAGCGAAGTCCAAGAGACCCAGTACTTC. As protein: CASSVSGSEVQETQYF.

This clone has a handful of counts. This chain uses TRBV5-4 with TRBJ1-1; D possibly corresponds to TRBD1 (5 bases). Trimming removed 4 bases from V and 4 bases from J, with 17 bases in between. Germline loops: CDR1 SGHNT, CDR2 YYREEE (reference sequence). The CDR3 has 15 amino acids. The CDR3 spells CASSRGERRGTEAFF. In DNA, the CDR3 is TGTGCCAGCAGCCGGGGGGAAAGGAGGGGCACTGAAGCTTTCTTT.

The chain couples TRBV6-6 to TRBJ2-2, with 10 positions matching TRBD1. The germline CDR1 and CDR2 sequences are MNHNY and SVGAGI (reference sequence). V lost 6 bases, J lost 4 bases, and 5 bases stayed unmatched. This CDR3 has 15 amino acids. The CDR3 nucleotides read TGTGCCAGCAGCTCCGGGACAGGGGTCACCGGGGAGCTGTTTTTT. It codes for CASSSGTGVTGELFF.

This clone was found a few times. This CDR3 is CSVEVTNTGELFF. In nucleotides, the CDR3 is TGCAGCGTTGAAGTAACGAACACCGGGGAGCTGTTTTTT. The chain links TRBV29-1 to TRBJ2-2; D not resolved. The V end was cut by 1 base, the J end by 0 bases, with 3 bases between. Germline V gene data show CDR1 as SQVTM and CDR2 as ANQGSEA. The CDR3 is 13 residues long.

The chain employs TRBV7-8 and TRBJ2-1; D might be TRBD1 (5 bases). The CDR3 sequence is 16 residues long. The V end was cut by 5 bases, the J end by 6 bases, with 20 bases between. Per germline, CDR1 SGHVS and CDR2 FQNEAQ. In DNA, the CDR3 is TGTGCCAGCAGCCGTGGGGCTCCCCTTGGGTTCAATGAGCAGTTCTTC. It translates to CASSRGAPLGFNEQFF.

This clone appeared once. This sequence joins TRBV18 and TRBJ1-1, with 8 bases that match TRBD1. Trimming at V came to 6 bases and at J to 5 bases, leaving 17 bases not matched to a gene. The CDR3 contains 17 residues. CDR1 and CDR2 (germline): KGHSH, LQKENI. CDR3 amino acids: CASSQTQGDLFRTEAFF. CDR3 DNA: TGTGCCAGCTCGCAGACACAGGGGGATTTATTTAGGACTGAAGCTTTCTTT. The entire variable domain, with the rest obtained from reference TRBV18 and TRBJ1-1, is as follows: NAGVMQNPRHLVRRRGQEARLRCSPMKGHSHVYWYRQLPEEGLKFMVYLQKENIIDESGMPKERFSAEFPKEGPSILRIQQVVRGDSAAYFCASSQTQGDLFRTEAFFGQGTRLTVV.

This clone has only a few counts. The chain carries TRBV19 and TRBJ2-7, with TRBD2 matching 11 bases. The CDR3 consists of 16 residues. J lost 0 bases, V lost 7 bases, and 8 bases had no gene match. Germline assignment: CDR1 LNHDA and CDR2 SQIVND (reference sequence). CDR3 loop: CASNSPTSGASYEQYF. CDR3 nucleotide sequence: TGTGCCAGTAACTCCCCGACTAGCGGGGCCTCCTACGAGCAGTACTTC.

This clone was counted a single time. The chain uses TRBV10-2 and TRBJ2-7; D is unclear. V lost 6 bases, J lost 0 bases, and 12 bases lay in between. The CDR3 sequence is 14 residues long. Germline V gives CDR1 WSHSY, CDR2 SAAADI. The DNA of the CDR3 is TGCGCCAGCAGCCCAGCGATTAGCTCCTACGAGCAGTACTTC. Its protein is CASSPAISSYEQYF.

CDR3 in DNA: TGCGCCAGCAGCACCCGTGGGGACAGAGGTGTTGATACGCAGTATTTT. Protein product: CASSTRGDRGVDTQYF. This chain connects TRBV5-1 to TRBJ2-3; 7 nucleotides align to TRBD1. CDR3 size: 16 residues. Germline values: CDR1 SGHRS, CDR2 YFSETQ. V gave up 4 bases and J gave up 6 bases; unmatched junction bases: 14.

The CDR3 coding sequence is TGTGCCAGCAGCTTTTTCATTAGCGGGATAAAAGACTACGAGCAGTACTTC. It yields the protein CASSFFISGIKDYEQYF. The chain recombines TRBV5-4 with TRBJ2-5, with 8 bases identical to TRBD2. The J call is doubtful: the DNA matches TRBJ2-7 better. CDR3 length equals 17 residues. Germline V lookup: CDR1 SGHNT, CDR2 YYREEE (reference sequence).

V usage is TRBV6-1 and J usage is TRBJ1-1; 8 nucleotides align to TRBD1. Germline CDR1 reads MNHNS; CDR2 reads SASEGT. The length of the CDR3 is 15 residues. V was clipped by 7 bases and J by 2 bases; unmatched bases: 9. CDR3 protein: CASTPMTGVNTEAFF. The CDR3, as DNA: TGTGCCAGCACTCCCATGACAGGGGTAAACACTGAAGCTTTCTTT.

The chain couples TRBV5-6 to TRBJ1-1; 7 nucleotides line up with TRBD1. J lost 3 bases, V lost 3 bases, and 14 bases had no gene match. This CDR3 has 17 amino acids. The germline V gene encodes CDR1 SGHDT and CDR2 YYEEEE. CDR3 loop: CASSSYPSGGRDTEAFF. CDR3 coding DNA: TGTGCCAGCAGCTCCTACCCGTCAGGGGGAAGGGACACTGAAGCTTTCTTT.

CDR3 coding DNA: TGTGCCAGCAGCTTTATTAATGAAAAACTGTTTTTT. Translation gives CASSFINEKLFF. The rearrangement links TRBV7-9 to TRBJ1-4, with D hard to call. This CDR3 contains 12 residues. Trimming stripped 3 bases from V and 4 bases from J, with 3 bases between. Germline V lookup: CDR1 SEHNR, CDR2 FQNEAQ (reference sequence).

This rearrangement joins TRBV4-1 to TRBJ2-5; 8 nucleotides agree with TRBD2. The tail of the sequence fits TRBJ2-7 better, so the J call may be wrong. The germline V gene has CDR1 MGHRA and CDR2 YSYEKL. The length of the CDR3 is 14 residues. CDR3 region: CASSLRAGAGEQYF. In DNA, the CDR3 is TGCGCCAGCAGCCTTAGAGCGGGAGCAGGCGAGCAGTACTTC.